This TCR beta chain was profiled in a study of sequential checkpoint blockade in melanoma. Described treatment: randomized to nivolumab then ipilimumab (arm A) or the reverse (arm B). Libraries were prepared by immunoSEQ multiplex PCR; TCRdb keeps only in-frame clonotypes and omits some of them. The sample lists roughly 1,300 clones, approximately 62% seen once, with around 57% in the top ten. The receptor was isolated from a human donor with melanoma. Sequences were derived from CD8+ T cells sorted from blood (inferred from file names), sampled from a patient given nivolumab and ipilimumab in sequence.

For the CDR3, the DNA is TGTGCCAGCTCCGGGACAGGGATCCGCGGCTACACCTTC. Amino acids: CASSGTGIRGYTF. The gene calls are TRBV27 and TRBJ1-2, with 9 bases fitting TRBD1. The germline V gene has CDR1 MNHEY and CDR2 SMNVEV (reference sequence). V lost 8 bases and J lost 8; bases outside the gene matches: 9. The CDR3 sequence is 13 residues long.